Presented here are 20 T cell receptor beta chains from one specimen sequenced in a study of cytomegalovirus exposure and HLA in healthy donors (TCRdb year 2017). Library generation was performed with the immunoSEQ multiplex PCR assay. A mixture of 60 forward primers for TCR Vbeta segments and 13 reverse primers for TCR Jbeta segments was used in the multiplex PCR. This is the immuneACCESS table as TCRdb keeps it, with only in-frame sequences that have V and J called. A part of the clones is gone; compared with another copy, unresolved V genes explain less than half, and the rest is unexplained. Here the sample has some 150,000 clones; roughly four fifths occur a single time. Roughly 2.1% of the sample goes to the ten largest clones. Sequenced material: PBMCs. The receptors were gathered from a woman aged 30 to 39 in good health and CMV-seropositive.

CDR3 nucleotides: TGTGCCAGCAGTCCACTACCGGAGGACCGGGCCCCCTACGAGCAGTACTTC. Translated: CASSPLPEDRAPYEQYF. V usage is TRBV27 and J usage is TRBJ2-7, with a possible D match to TRBD2 (5 bases). Germline CDR1 and CDR2: MNHEY and SMNVEV (reference sequence). V lost 5 bases and J lost 2, with 22 bases in between. The CDR3 runs to 17 residues.

This chain uses TRBV6-5 with TRBJ2-3; 7 nucleotides match TRBD1. This CDR3 contains 14 residues. V gave up 8 bases and J gave up 0 bases; unmatched junction bases: 5. The germline V gene encodes CDR1 MNHEY and CDR2 SVGAGI. CDR3 DNA sequence: TGTGCCAGCGCACTACAGGGGAGCACAGATACGCAGTATTTT. Protein sequence: CASALQGSTDTQYF.

This clone was observed once. The J gene is TRBJ2-3, the V gene TRBV30, with 8 nucleotides matching TRBD2. V shed 4 bases, J shed 8 bases, and the junction held 5 bases outside the gene matches. Germline lookup yields CDR1 GTSNPN and CDR2 SVGIG (reference sequence). The CDR3 length is 12 residues. CDR3 loop: CAWNLGGATQYF. The CDR3 DNA is TGTGCCTGGAACCTCGGGGGGGCTACGCAGTATTTT.

The gene calls are TRBV2 and TRBJ1-1; TRBD1 matches 7 bases. This CDR3 is 12 amino acids long. Trimming cost V 6 bases and J 7 bases; bases outside gene matches: 5. Germline V CDR1 and CDR2: SNHLY, FYNNEI. The CDR3: CASRVTGVEAFF. The CDR3 DNA follows: TGTGCCAGCAGGGTTACAGGGGTTGAAGCTTTCTTT.

The chain joins TRBV7-6 to TRBJ2-7; 8 bases are a match to TRBD2. This CDR3 has 16 residues. Germline CDR1 reads SGHVS; CDR2 reads FNYEAQ. V dropped 5 bases and J dropped 4; count of bases not matched to a gene: 13. The CDR3 region is CASSPAGGARSYEQYF. In DNA, the CDR3 is TGTGCCAGCAGCCCCGCGGGAGGCGCCAGGAGTTACGAGCAGTACTTC.

The rearrangement links TRBV29-1 to TRBJ1-2; unclear D gene. V was pared by 6 bases and J by 4 bases, with 12 bases between. The germline CDR1 and CDR2 sequences are SQVTM and ANQGSEA. The length of the CDR3 is 12 residues. The CDR3 loop reads CSVSPAGYGYTF. The DNA of the CDR3 is TGCAGCGTGAGCCCGGCGGGCTATGGCTACACCTTC.

The rearrangement uses TRBV5-8 and TRBJ1-2, with no clear D. The CDR3 runs to 12 residues. In germline, CDR1 is SGHTS, CDR2 YDEGEE. V lost 5 bases and J 8 bases, leaving 13 bases between the germline ends. The DNA for the CDR3 is TGTGCCAGCAGACTGGCGGTGTGGGGCTACACCTTC. It is translated as CASRLAVWGYTF.

This clone was seen a handful of times. CDR3 protein: CASSPRGSGSYEQYF. In nucleotides, the CDR3 is TGTGCCAGCAGCCCCCGCGGGAGCGGGAGCTACGAGCAGTACTTC. The chain uses TRBV13 and TRBJ2-7; TRBD2 matches at 8 bases. This CDR3 is 15 amino acids long. The ends lost 5 bases at V and 3 bases at J; junction bases unmatched: 9. Germline V gene lookup returns CDR1 PRHDT and CDR2 FYEKMQ (reference sequence).

The CDR3 nucleotides read TGTGCCTGGAGTGACCTGGCCCGCTACACCTTC. The encoded protein is CAWSDLARYTF. The chain carries TRBV30 and TRBJ1-2; no definite D call. CDR1 and CDR2 from the germline V gene are GTSNPN and SVGIG (reference sequence). V lost 1 base and J lost 9, with 9 bases in between. The CDR3 runs to 11 residues.

The V gene is TRBV6-5, the J gene TRBJ1-1; a possible D gene is TRBD1 (6 bases). Germline CDR1 is MNHEY and CDR2 is SVGAGI. V was shortened by 6 bases and J by 6 bases, with 14 bases between the two germline ends. The CDR3 covers 13 residues. Here the CDR3 reads CASSHYGGPEAFF. The CDR3 DNA reads TGTGCCAGCAGCCACTATGGGGGCCCTGAAGCTTTCTTT.

This clone was observed a handful of times. V usage is TRBV7-9 and J usage is TRBJ2-2; D is unresolved. The CDR3 is 17 amino acids. CDR1 SEHNR and CDR2 FQNEAQ come from the germline V gene (reference sequence). Deletions cut 6 bases from V and 0 bases from J, with 17 bases between. The CDR3 loop is CASSPTTTPANTGELFF. The DNA for the CDR3 is TGTGCCAGCAGTCCCACTACCACCCCAGCGAACACCGGGGAGCTGTTTTTT.

The V gene is TRBV9, the J gene TRBJ1-2; D unresolved. V lost 6 bases and J 9 bases, leaving 24 bases between the germline ends. Germline CDR1 is SGDLS and CDR2 is YYNGEE. CDR3 length equals 15 residues. In DNA, the CDR3 is TGTGCCAGCACCCAGGATCCCTCAGGAGGAATAAGCTACACCTTC. Residues: CASTQDPSGGISYTF.

V usage is TRBV5-1 and J usage is TRBJ1-1; 7 bases agree with TRBD1. The CDR3 runs 17 residues. The junction had 19 bases not matched to a gene; V was cut back by 5 bases and J by 6 bases. Germline V gene lookup returns CDR1 SGHRS and CDR2 YFSETQ. CDR3 nucleotide sequence: TGCGCCAGCAGGGTTGCGGACAGGTCGATGTTTAAGGCTGAAGCTTTCTTT. It codes for CASRVADRSMFKAEAFF.

V and J are TRBV5-1 and TRBJ2-5; D is undetermined. Germline V gene lookup returns CDR1 SGHRS and CDR2 YFSETQ. This CDR3 has 13 amino acids. Trimming took 4 bases from V and 0 from J, leaving 7 bases between them. This chain's CDR3 is CASSRRHQETQYF. DNA of the CDR3: TGCGCCAGCAGCCGCAGGCACCAAGAGACCCAGTACTTC.

The J gene is TRBJ2-4, the V gene TRBV11-2; TRBD1 aligns across 9 bases. Germline V lookup: CDR1 SGHAT, CDR2 FQNNGV. The CDR3 has 15 amino acids. V dropped 1 base and J dropped 9; count of bases not matched to a gene: 7. The CDR3 protein is CASSLVGQGFGIQYF. The CDR3, as DNA: TGTGCCAGCAGCTTAGTTGGACAGGGGTTCGGCATTCAGTACTTC.

This clone was seen more than once but under ten times. The chain couples TRBV6-5 to TRBJ2-2; 7 nucleotides match TRBD1. The J segment lost 7 bases and the V segment lost 6 bases, leaving 11 bases of the junction unmatched. Germline V lookup: CDR1 MNHEY, CDR2 SVGAGI. This CDR3 spans 15 amino acids. The CDR3 loop reads CASRITTGKVGELFF. The CDR3 nucleotides read TGTGCCAGCAGAATTACGACAGGGAAGGTCGGGGAGCTGTTTTTT.

The table lists this clone with a few counts. V is TRBV7-9 and J is TRBJ1-1; D is undetermined. Trimming stripped 1 base from V and 3 bases from J, with 15 bases between. Germline V gene lookup returns CDR1 SEHNR and CDR2 FQNEAQ (reference sequence). The CDR3 length is 16 residues. The CDR3 is CASSLDLAIGDTEAFF. For the CDR3, the DNA is TGTGCCAGCAGCTTAGATTTGGCTATCGGGGACACTGAAGCTTTCTTT.

The DNA for the CDR3 is TGTGCCAGCAGCTCTGGACAGAACACTGAAGCTTTCTTT. Translating gives CASSSGQNTEAFF. The chain carries TRBV5-6 and TRBJ1-1, with D possibly matching TRBD1 (5 bases). Germline CDR1 SGHDT, CDR2 YYEEEE. Between the trimmed V and J ends, which lost 3 bases and 1 base, there was a span of 7 bases. The CDR3 length is 13 residues.

V usage is TRBV7-9 and J usage is TRBJ1-2; unclear D gene. There are 15 residues in the CDR3. Trimming removed 6 bases at V and 1 base at J, with 15 bases between. The germline gives CDR1 SEHNR, CDR2 FQNEAQ (reference sequence). CDR3 sequence (DNA): TGTGCCAGCAGGACCTCTTTACAGTTTAACTATGGCTACACCTTC. Translating it yields CASRTSLQFNYGYTF.

The chain has TRBV2 and TRBJ2-5; D unresolved. The CDR3 has 12 amino acids. Germline CDR1 is SNHLY and CDR2 is FYNNEI. V was trimmed by 6 bases and J by 0 bases, leaving 5 bases between them. As DNA, the CDR3 is TGTGCCAGCAGCCGGGACCAAGAGACCCAGTACTTC. Amino acid sequence: CASSRDQETQYF.